This T cell receptor (beta chain) derives from a study of blood T cells in healthy people across ages. As regards this clonotype: Its target is not known.

Whenever a sample was processed, at least 6 million PBMCs were isolated. Trimming removed 2 bases from V and 1 base from J, with 11 bases in between. Germline CDR1 reads MNHEY; CDR2 reads SVGEGT. The CDR3 totals 15 residues. Study-wide results and caveats: Fewer expanded clones and more diversity marked long-lived versus aged donors. Estimates based on one million T cells were treated as lower bounds. It was not known whether donors were CMV positive (a possible confounder of expanded clonotype changes).

Primed by a sample-barcoded 5' primer and a J-beta primer mix, a second PCR proceeded for about 6 to 12 cycles. TCRdb used MiXCR to reprocess the 5' RACE reads, holding one entry per CDR3 protein. The profile shows 450,000 to 700,000 distinct CDR3 sequences, approximately 27% of them singletons. The clonotype comes from a woman between 65 and 79 years old in good health. The chain combines TRBV6-2 or TRBV6-3 with TRBJ1-1; unclear D gene. Sequencing was carried out using blood. CDR3 nucleotide sequence: TGTGCCAGCAGTTACAAACTCACTAAGAACACTGAAGCTTTCTTT. This sequence encodes CASSYKLTKNTEAFF.